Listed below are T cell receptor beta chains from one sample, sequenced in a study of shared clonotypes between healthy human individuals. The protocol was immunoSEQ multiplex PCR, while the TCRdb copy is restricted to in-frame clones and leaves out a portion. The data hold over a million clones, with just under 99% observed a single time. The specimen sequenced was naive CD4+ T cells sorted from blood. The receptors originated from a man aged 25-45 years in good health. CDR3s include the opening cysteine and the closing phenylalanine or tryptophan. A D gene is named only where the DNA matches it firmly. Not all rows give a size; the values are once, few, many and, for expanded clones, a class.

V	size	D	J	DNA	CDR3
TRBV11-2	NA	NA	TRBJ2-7	TGTGCCAGCAGCCCTCGATCATCCTACGAGCAGTACTTC	CASSPRSSYEQYF
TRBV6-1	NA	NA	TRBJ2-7	TGTGCCAGCAGATCCTCGGGGTGGCTGGACGAGCAGTACTTC	CASRSSGWLDEQYF
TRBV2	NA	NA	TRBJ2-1	TGTGCCAGCAGTGAAGGTATTACGAATGAGCAGTTCTTC	CASSEGITNEQFF
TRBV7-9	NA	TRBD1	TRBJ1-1	TGTGCCAGCAGCAGAACAGGGGACACTGAAGCTTTCTTT	CASSRTGDTEAFF
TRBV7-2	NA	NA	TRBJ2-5	TGTGCCAGCAGCTTAGATCCCCGGGCGGGCCGGGAGACCCAGTACTTC	CASSLDPRAGRETQYF
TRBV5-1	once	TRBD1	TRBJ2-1	TGCGCCAGCATGAGGACAGGGTACGGGGATGAGCAGTTCTTC	CASMRTGYGDEQFF
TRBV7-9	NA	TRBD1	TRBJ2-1	TGTGCCAGCAGCTTACTGGGAGACAGGGGTGGGTTCTTC	CASSLLGDRGGFF
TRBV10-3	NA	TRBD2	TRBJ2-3	TGTGCCATCAGTGAGCGTACTAGCGGCACAGATACGCAGTATTTT	CAISERTSGTDTQYF
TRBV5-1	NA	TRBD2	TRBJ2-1	TGCGCCAGCAGCTTGGAGGGACTAGCAGGCAATGAGCAGTTCTTC	CASSLEGLAGNEQFF
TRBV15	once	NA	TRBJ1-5	TGTGCCACCAGCAGCTTTGGGGCAGAAAATCAGCCCCAGCATTTT	CATSSFGAENQPQHF
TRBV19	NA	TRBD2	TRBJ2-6	TGTGCCAGCGCCACAAGAAGGGTCGGGACTAGTAGGACACTTGGGGCCAACGTCCTGACTTTC	CASATRRVGTSRTLGANVLTF
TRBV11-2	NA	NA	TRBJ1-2	TGTGCCAGCAGCTTAGGTTGGCCGCGGGTTAACTATGGCTACACCTTC	CASSLGWPRVNYGYTF
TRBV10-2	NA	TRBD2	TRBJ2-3	TGCGCCAGCAGTGAGTCAGGCGGGAGGGCTTCGGATACGCAGTATTTT	CASSESGGRASDTQYF
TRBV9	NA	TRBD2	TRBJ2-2	TGTGCCAGCAGCACCCGACTAGCGGGATTGGGGGAGCTGTTTTTT	CASSTRLAGLGELFF
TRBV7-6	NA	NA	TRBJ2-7	TGTGCCAGCAGCGCCACCAGGGTTTCCTACGAGCAGTACTTC	CASSATRVSYEQYF
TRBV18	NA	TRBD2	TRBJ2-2	TGTGCCAGCTCACCACGACTAGCGGATTTCACCGGGGAGCTGTTTTTT	CASSPRLADFTGELFF
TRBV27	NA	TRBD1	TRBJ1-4	TGTGCCAGCAGTTTGTGGACAGGGGAAAATGAAAAACTGTTTTTT	CASSLWTGENEKLFF
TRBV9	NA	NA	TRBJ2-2	TGTGCCAGCAGCGAAACCGGGACAAACACCGGGGAGCTGTTTTTT	CASSETGTNTGELFF
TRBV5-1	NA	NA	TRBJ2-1	TGCGCCAGCAGCTTGGAGCGCACCTTGTGGTACAATGAGCAGTTCTTC	CASSLERTLWYNEQFF
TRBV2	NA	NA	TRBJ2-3	TGTGCCAGCGCCGGACTTACTGCAAAGGATACGCAGTATTTT	CASAGLTAKDTQYF
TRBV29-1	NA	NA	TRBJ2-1	TGCAGCAGTACGGGACGGGAATACAATGAGCAGTTCTTC	CSSTGREYNEQFF
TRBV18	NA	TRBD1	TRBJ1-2	TGTGCCAGCTCACCGACGACAGGGGGCACCACTGTCGTACGCCCCTTC	CASSPTTGGTTVVRPF
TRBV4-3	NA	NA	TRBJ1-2	TGCGCCAGCAGCCAACTAGGGTACTATGGCTACACCTTC	CASSQLGYYGYTF
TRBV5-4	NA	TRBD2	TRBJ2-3	TGTGCCAGCAGCCTAGCGGGAGGGCCAGGTGATACGCAGTATTTT	CASSLAGGPGDTQYF
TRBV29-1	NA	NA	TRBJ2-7	TGCAGCGTTGATACAGGCTCGCACGAGCAGTACTTC	CSVDTGSHEQYF
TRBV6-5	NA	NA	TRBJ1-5	TGTGCCAGCAGTCTGGACAGCGATGGCCAGCCCCAGCATTTT	CASSLDSDGQPQHF
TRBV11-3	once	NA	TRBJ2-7	TGTGCCAGCAGCTTAGGTCGGCTCTCCTACGAGCAGTACTTC	CASSLGRLSYEQYF
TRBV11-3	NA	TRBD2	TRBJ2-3	TGTGCCAGCAGCTTAGGGGAGGGTTACTCAGATACGCAGTATTTT	CASSLGEGYSDTQYF
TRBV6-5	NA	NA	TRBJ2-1	TGTGCCAGCAGTTACAGGTTCCAGGCGTACAATGAGCAGTTCTTC	CASSYRFQAYNEQFF
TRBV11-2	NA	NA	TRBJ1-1	TGTGCCAGCAGCTACCCGACAGGCCAAAGGAACACTGAAGCTTTCTTT	CASSYPTGQRNTEAFF
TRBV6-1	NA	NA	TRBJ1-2	TGTGCCAGCGTTACCGCCTCTTCGGGAGACTATGGCTACACCTTC	CASVTASSGDYGYTF
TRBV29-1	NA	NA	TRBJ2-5	TGCAGCGTTCTCACAAACGGGGGACAAAGGGCCCCGCCCACCTACCAAGAGACCCAGTACTTC	CSVLTNGGQRAPPTYQETQYF
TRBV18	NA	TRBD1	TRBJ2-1	TGTGCCAGCTCACCTTGGTCCGGGACAGACAATGAGCAGTTCTTC	CASSPWSGTDNEQFF
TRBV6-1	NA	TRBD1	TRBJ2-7	TGTGCCAGCAGTGAAGTATTCCGGGACAGGGGAGAGCAGTACTTC	CASSEVFRDRGEQYF
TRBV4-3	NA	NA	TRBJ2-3	TGCGCCAGCAGCCAATTACAGGATTTCGATACGCAGTATTTT	CASSQLQDFDTQYF
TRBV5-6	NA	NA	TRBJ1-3	TGTGCCAGCAGCTTCAGGGGACCTGGAAACACCATATATTTT	CASSFRGPGNTIYF
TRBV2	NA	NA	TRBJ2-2	TGTGCCAGCAGTTCCGACAGGCGGAACACCGGGGAGCTGTTTTTT	CASSSDRRNTGELFF
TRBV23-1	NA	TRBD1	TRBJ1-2	TGCGCCAGCAGTCCTTACCGGGACAGGGTTCCCCTTGACTATGGCTACACCTTC	CASSPYRDRVPLDYGYTF
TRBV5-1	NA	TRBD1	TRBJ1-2	TGCGCCAGCAGCTGGACCGGGACAGGGGGCTCCTTGGGAGGCTACACCTTC	CASSWTGTGGSLGGYTF
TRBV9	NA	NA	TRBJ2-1	TGTGCCAGCAGCGTAGGCACAGGAAACTACAATGAGCAGTTCTTC	CASSVGTGNYNEQFF
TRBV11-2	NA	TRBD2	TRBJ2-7	TGTGCCAGCAGCTCCGGACTAGCGGGAGGGTCCGGCGAGCAGTACTTC	CASSSGLAGGSGEQYF
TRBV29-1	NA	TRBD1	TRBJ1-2	TGCAGCACCGGGACAGGGTACGGGGAAGCCTATGGCTACACCTTC	CSTGTGYGEAYGYTF
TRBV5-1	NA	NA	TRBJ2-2	TGCGCCACCGGAGGGGGGAACACCGGGGAGCTGTTTTTT	CATGGGNTGELFF
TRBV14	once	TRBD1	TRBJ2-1	TGTGCCAGCAGCCCAAGACAGGGTATTCGCTCCTACGATGAGCAGTTCTTC	CASSPRQGIRSYDEQFF
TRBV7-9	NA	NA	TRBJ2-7	TGTGCCAGCAGCTTACTGTCAGGCTACGAGCAGTACTTC	CASSLLSGYEQYF
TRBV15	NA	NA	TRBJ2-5	TGTGCCACCAGCAAAGAGGGGGGTGGAGAGACCCAGTACTTC	CATSKEGGGETQYF
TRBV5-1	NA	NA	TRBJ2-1	TGCGCCAGCAGCTTGTTAGCGGGAAAGGGGGCGGGTGAGCAGTTCTTC	CASSLLAGKGAGEQFF
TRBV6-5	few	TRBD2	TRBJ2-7	TGTGCCAGCAGGACTAGCGGGAGCTCCTACGAGCAGTACTTC	CASRTSGSSYEQYF
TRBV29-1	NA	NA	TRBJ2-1	TGCAGCGTTGAAAGAGTGGTTGGGCGGGGAAGCTCCTACAATGAGCAGTTCTTC	CSVERVVGRGSSYNEQFF
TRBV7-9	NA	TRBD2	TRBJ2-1	TGTGCCAGCAGCTTGAGCGGGAGTCCCTACAATGAGCAGTTCTTC	CASSLSGSPYNEQFF
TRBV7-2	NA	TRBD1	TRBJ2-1	TGTGCCAGCAGCATACAACCGGGACAGCCCACAAAGGAGCAGTTCTTC	CASSIQPGQPTKEQFF
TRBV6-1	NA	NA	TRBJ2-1	TGTGCCAGCAGTGAAGTCGGGAGTGAGCAGTTCTTC	CASSEVGSEQFF
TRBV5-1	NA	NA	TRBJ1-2	TGCGCCAGCAGCTCAAACAGTGGGATCTATGGCTACACCTTC	CASSSNSGIYGYTF
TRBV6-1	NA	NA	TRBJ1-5	TGTGCCAGCACTCTTAATGGTCAGCCCCAGCATTTT	CASTLNGQPQHF
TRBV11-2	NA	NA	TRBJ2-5	TGTGCCAGCAGCCCGTTGGGGGGGCCTAGCTACGAGACCCAGTACTTC	CASSPLGGPSYETQYF
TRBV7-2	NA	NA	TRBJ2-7	TGTGCCAGCAGCTTCTTCCCCGAGGCCTCAGTGTACGAGCAGTACTTC	CASSFFPEASVYEQYF
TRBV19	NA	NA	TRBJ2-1	TGTGCCAGTAGAAAATACGCGGGAATCTACAATGAGCAGTTCTTC	CASRKYAGIYNEQFF
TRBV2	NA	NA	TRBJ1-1	TGTGCCAGCAAACCAGAGATAGGGAACACTGAAGCTTTCTTT	CASKPEIGNTEAFF
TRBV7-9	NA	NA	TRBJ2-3	TGTGCCAGCAGCCCACCAACGACGCGCTGGACAGATACGCAGTATTTT	CASSPPTTRWTDTQYF